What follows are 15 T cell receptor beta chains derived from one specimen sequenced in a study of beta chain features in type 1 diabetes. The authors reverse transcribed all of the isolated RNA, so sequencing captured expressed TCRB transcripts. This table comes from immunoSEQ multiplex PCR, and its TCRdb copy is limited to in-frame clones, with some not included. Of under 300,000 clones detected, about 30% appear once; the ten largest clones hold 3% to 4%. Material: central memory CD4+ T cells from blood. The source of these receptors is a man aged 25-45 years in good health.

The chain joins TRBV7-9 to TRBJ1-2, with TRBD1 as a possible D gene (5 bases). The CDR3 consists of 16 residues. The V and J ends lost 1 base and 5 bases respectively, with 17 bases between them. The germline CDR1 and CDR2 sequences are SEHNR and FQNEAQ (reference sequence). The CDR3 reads CASSLVPRAIRYGYTF. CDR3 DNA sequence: TGTGCCAGCAGCTTAGTCCCCAGGGCAATACGGTATGGCTACACCTTC.

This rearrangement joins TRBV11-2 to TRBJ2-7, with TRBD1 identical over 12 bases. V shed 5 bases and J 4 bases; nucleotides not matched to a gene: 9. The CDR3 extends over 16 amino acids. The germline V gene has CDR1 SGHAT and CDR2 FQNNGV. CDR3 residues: CASSGGTGGAGYEQYF. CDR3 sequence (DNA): TGTGCCAGCAGCGGAGGGACAGGGGGCGCAGGGTACGAGCAGTACTTC.

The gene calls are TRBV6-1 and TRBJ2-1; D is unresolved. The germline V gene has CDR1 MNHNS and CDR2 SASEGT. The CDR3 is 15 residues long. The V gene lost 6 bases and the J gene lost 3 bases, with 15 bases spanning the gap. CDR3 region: CASSALPSFYNEQFF. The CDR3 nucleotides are TGTGCCAGCAGCGCACTGCCAAGCTTCTACAATGAGCAGTTCTTC.

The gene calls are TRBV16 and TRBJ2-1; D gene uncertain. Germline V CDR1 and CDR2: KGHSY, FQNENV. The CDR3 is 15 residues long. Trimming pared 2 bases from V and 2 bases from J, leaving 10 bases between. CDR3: CASSQTSITYNEQFF. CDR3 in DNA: TGTGCCAGCAGCCAAACCTCGATCACCTACAATGAGCAGTTCTTC.

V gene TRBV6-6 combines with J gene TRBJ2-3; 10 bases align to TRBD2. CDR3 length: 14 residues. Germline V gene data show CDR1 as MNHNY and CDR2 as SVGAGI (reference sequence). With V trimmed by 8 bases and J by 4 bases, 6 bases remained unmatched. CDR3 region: CASSLAGPADTQYF. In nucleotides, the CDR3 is TGTGCCAGCTCACTAGCGGGACCCGCAGATACGCAGTATTTT.

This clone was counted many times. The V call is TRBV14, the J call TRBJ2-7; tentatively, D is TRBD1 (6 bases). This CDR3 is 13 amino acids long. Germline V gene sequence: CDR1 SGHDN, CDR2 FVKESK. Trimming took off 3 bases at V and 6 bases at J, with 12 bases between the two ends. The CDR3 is CASSQAQGTEQYF. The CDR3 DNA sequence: TGTGCCAGCAGCCAGGCGCAGGGGACCGAGCAGTACTTC.

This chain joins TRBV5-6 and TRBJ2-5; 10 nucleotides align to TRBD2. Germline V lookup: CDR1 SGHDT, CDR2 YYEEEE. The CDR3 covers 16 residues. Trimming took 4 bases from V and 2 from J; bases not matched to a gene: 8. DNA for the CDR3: TGTGCCAGCAGCGTCTTTCTAGCGGGAGCTCAAGAGACCCAGTACTTC. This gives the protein CASSVFLAGAQETQYF.

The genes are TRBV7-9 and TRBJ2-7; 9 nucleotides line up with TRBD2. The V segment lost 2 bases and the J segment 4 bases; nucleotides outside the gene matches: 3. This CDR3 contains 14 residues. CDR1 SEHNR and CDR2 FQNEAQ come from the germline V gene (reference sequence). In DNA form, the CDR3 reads TGTGCCAGCAGCTTAATTAGCGGGGGTTACGAGCAGTACTTC. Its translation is CASSLISGGYEQYF.

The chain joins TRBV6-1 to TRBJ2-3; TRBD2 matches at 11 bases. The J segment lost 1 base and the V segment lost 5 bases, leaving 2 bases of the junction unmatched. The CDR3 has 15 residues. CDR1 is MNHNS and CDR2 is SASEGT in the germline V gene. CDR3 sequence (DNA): TGTGCCAGCAGTCCGGGACTAGCGGGCACAGATACGCAGTATTTT. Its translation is CASSPGLAGTDTQYF.

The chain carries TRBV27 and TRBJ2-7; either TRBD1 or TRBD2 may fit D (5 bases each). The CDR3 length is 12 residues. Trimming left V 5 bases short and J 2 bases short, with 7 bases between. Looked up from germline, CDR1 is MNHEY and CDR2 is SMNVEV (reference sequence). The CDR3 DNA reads TGTGCCAGCAGTGGGGGACCCTACGAGCAGTACTTC. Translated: CASSGGPYEQYF.

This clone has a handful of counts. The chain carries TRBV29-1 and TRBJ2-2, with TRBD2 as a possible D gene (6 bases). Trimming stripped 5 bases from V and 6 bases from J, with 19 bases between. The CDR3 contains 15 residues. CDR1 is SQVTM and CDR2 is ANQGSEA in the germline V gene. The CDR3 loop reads CSVFRPGVFAGELFF. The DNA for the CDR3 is TGCAGCGTTTTTCGTCCGGGGGTATTCGCCGGGGAGCTGTTTTTT.

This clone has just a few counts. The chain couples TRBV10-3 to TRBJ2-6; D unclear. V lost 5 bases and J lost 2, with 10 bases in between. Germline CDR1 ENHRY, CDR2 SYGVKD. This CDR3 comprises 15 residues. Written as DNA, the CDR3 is TGTGCCATCAGTCGGCCAGTGACTGGGGCCAACGTCCTGACTTTC. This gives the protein CAISRPVTGANVLTF.

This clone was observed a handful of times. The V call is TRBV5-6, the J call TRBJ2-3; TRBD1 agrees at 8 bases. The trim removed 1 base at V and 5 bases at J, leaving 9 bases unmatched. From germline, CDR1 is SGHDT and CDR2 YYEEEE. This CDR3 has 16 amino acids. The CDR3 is CASSLRGAGGEDTQYF. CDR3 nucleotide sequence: TGTGCCAGCAGCTTGCGAGGGGCAGGGGGCGAAGATACGCAGTATTTT.

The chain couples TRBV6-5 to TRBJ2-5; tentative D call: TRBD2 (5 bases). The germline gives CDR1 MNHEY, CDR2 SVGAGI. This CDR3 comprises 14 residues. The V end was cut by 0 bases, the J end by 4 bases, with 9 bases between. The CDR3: CASSYSGRGETQYF. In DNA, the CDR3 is TGTGCCAGCAGTTACTCCGGCCGGGGAGAGACCCAGTACTTC.

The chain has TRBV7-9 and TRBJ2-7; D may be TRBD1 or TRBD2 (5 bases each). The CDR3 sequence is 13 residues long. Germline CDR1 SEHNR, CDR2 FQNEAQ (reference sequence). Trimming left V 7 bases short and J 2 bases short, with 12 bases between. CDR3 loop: CASNRDGAYEQYF. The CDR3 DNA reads TGTGCCAGCAACCGGGACGGTGCCTACGAGCAGTACTTC.